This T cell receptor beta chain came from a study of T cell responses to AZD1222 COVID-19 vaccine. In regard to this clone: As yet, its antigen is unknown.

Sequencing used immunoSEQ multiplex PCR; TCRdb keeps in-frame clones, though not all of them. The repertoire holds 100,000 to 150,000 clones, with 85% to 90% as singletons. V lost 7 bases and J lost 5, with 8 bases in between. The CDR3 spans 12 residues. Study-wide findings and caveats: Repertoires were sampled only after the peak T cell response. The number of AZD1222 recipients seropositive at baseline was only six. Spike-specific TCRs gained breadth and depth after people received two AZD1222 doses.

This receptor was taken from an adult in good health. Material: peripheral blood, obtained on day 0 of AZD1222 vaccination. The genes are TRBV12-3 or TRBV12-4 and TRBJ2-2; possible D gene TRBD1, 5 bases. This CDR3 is CASTKGTGELFF. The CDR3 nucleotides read TGTGCCAGCACAAAGGGGACCGGGGAGCTGTTTTTT.